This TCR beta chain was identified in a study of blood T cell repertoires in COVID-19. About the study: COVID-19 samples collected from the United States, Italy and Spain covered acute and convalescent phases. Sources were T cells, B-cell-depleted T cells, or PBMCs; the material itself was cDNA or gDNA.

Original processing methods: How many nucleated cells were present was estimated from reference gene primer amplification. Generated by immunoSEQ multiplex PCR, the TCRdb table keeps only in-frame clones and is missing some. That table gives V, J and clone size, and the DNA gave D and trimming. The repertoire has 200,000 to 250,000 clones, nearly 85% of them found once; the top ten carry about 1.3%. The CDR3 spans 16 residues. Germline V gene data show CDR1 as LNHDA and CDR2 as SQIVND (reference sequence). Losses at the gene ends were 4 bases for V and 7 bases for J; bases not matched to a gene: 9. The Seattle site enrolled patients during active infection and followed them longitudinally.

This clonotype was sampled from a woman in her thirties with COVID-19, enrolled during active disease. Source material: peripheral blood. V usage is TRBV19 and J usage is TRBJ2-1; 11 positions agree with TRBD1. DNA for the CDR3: TGTGCCAGTAGTACCCTTGGACAGGGGGCTAGGAATGAGCAGTTCTTC. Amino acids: CASSTLGQGARNEQFF. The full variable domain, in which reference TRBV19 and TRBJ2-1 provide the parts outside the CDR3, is DGGITQSPKYLFRKEGQNVTLSCEQNLNHDAMYWYRQDPGQGLRLIYYSQIVNDFQKGDIAEGYSVSREKKESFPLTVTSAQKNPTAFYLCASSTLGQGARNEQFFGPGTRLTVL.